This entry lists 24 T cell receptor beta chains sequenced from one sample in a study of T cells in localized non-small cell lung cancer. Assay: immunoSEQ multiplex PCR; the TCRdb copy retains only in-frame clones and omits some. The sample contains 100,000 to 150,000 clones, around 90% of which appear only once. The input for sequencing was peripheral blood, taken before any cancer treatment. The receptors derive from a female donor older than 55 with stage I lung adenocarcinoma.

V is TRBV9 and J is TRBJ2-3; 11 bases map to TRBD2. J was trimmed by 2 bases and V by 0 bases; bases with no gene match: 20. The CDR3 length is 22 residues. CDR1 is SGDLS, CDR2 YYNGEE, per germline. Here the CDR3 reads CASSVAPPRISGRVLYTDTQYF. CDR3 in DNA: TGTGCCAGCAGCGTAGCCCCCCCTAGGATTAGCGGGAGGGTGCTCTACACAGATACGCAGTATTTT.

This sequence joins TRBV19 and TRBJ1-4; D perhaps matches TRBD1 (6 bases). Germline values: CDR1 LNHDA, CDR2 SQIVND (reference sequence). The CDR3 loop spans 14 amino acids. Deletions cut 2 bases from V and 8 bases from J, with 12 bases between. CDR3 residues: CASSIQGLREKLFF. The CDR3 DNA sequence: TGTGCCAGTAGTATACAGGGGCTTCGGGAAAAACTGTTTTTT.

This chain links TRBV30 with TRBJ1-3; a weak D match, TRBD1 (5 bases). Germline loops: CDR1 GTSNPN, CDR2 SVGIG (reference sequence). V gave up 2 bases and J gave up 0 bases, with 8 bases separating them. The CDR3 has 14 amino acids. The CDR3 DNA follows: TGTGCCTGGAGTCAGGGAGTCTCTGGAAACACCATATATTTT. It translates to CAWSQGVSGNTIYF.

The V call is TRBV5-6, the J call TRBJ2-1, with 8 bases matching TRBD2. This CDR3 is built from 19 residues. V dropped 1 base and J dropped 3; count of bases not matched to a gene: 15. CDR1 and CDR2 from the germline V gene are SGHDT and YYEEEE. The CDR3 DNA reads as TGTGCCAGCAGCTTGCCTCATCCCTTACTAGCGGACATCTACAATGAGCAGTTCTTC. This translates into CASSLPHPLLADIYNEQFF.

The rearrangement uses TRBV7-9 and TRBJ1-4; D is ambiguous. CDR1 is SEHNR and CDR2 is FQNEAQ in the germline V gene (reference sequence). The CDR3 contains 14 residues. V lost 3 bases and J 4 bases, leaving 9 bases between the germline ends. The CDR3 protein is CASSFATDNEKLFF. CDR3 DNA: TGTGCCAGCAGCTTTGCAACAGATAATGAAAAACTGTTTTTT.

In its sample, this clone was seen a few times. The chain has TRBV7-9 and TRBJ2-1; D remains ambiguous. The germline V gene encodes CDR1 SEHNR and CDR2 FQNEAQ (reference sequence). The CDR3 contains 15 residues. V was pared by 5 bases and J by 7 bases, with 18 bases between. CDR3 DNA sequence: TGTGCCAGCAGCCCCGGTCGGGTTGCGGTGAATGAGCAGTTCTTC. Translated: CASSPGRVAVNEQFF.

The rearrangement links TRBV12-2 to TRBJ2-1; TRBD2, the D gene given by the table, was not confirmed from the DNA. TRBV12-2 is assigned pseudogene status. The CDR3 consists of 9 residues. The CDR3 region is CASRREQFF. The CDR3 nucleotides are TGTGCAAGTCGCCGTGAGCAGTTCTTC.

Concerning this clone itself: At one end the junction does not follow the germline gene, possibly because of a read error. This chain joins TRBV5-1 and TRBJ1-1; D call uncertain. This CDR3 has 15 amino acids. Germline loops: CDR1 SGHRS, CDR2 YFSETQ. The CDR3 region is CASSLRSPANTEAFF. The CDR3 nucleotides read TGCGCTAGCAGCTTGCGATCTCCGGCTAACACTGAAGCTTTCTTT. The full variable domain, in which reference TRBV5-1 and TRBJ1-1 provide the parts outside the CDR3, is KAGVTQTPRYLIKTRGQQVTLSCSPISGHRSVSWYQQTPGQGLQFLFEYFSETQRNKGNFPGRFSGRQFSNSRSEMNVSTLELGDSALYLCASSLRSPANTEAFFGQGTRLTVV.

Remarks on this clone: Different DNA sequences within this sample yield the same CDR3. The rearrangement joins TRBV5-1 to TRBJ2-5; D tentatively reads TRBD1 or TRBD2 (5 bases each). Germline lookup yields CDR1 SGHRS and CDR2 YFSETQ. The CDR3 sequence is 13 residues long. The V and J ends lost 0 bases and 5 bases respectively, with 8 bases between them. CDR3 DNA: TGCGCCAGCAGCTTGGGAGGGGCCGAGACCCAGTACTTC. This gives the protein CASSLGGAETQYF. Based on the CDR3 plus reference TRBV5-1 and TRBJ2-5, the full variable domain is KAGVTQTPRYLIKTRGQQVTLSCSPISGHRSVSWYQQTPGQGLQFLFEYFSETQRNKGNFPGRFSGRQFSNSRSEMNVSTLELGDSALYLCASSLGGAETQYFGPGTRLLVL.

The chain couples TRBV7-2 to TRBJ1-2; 7 nucleotides align to TRBD1. The V and J ends lost 5 bases and 12 bases, in that order; junction bases with no gene match: 12. The CDR3 length is 13 residues. Germline V lookup: CDR1 SGHTA, CDR2 FQGNSA. Here the CDR3 reads CASSQTGAGRNTF. CDR3 bases: TGTGCCAGCAGCCAAACAGGGGCGGGTAGGAACACCTTC.

This clone was seen once. The rearrangement joins TRBV7-2 to TRBJ1-5, with unresolved D. The CDR3 loop spans 12 amino acids. The V end was cut by 6 bases, the J end by 3 bases, with 6 bases between. The germline CDR1 and CDR2 sequences are SGHTA and FQGNSA. The CDR3 is CASSLDNQPQHF. The DNA for the CDR3 is TGTGCCAGCAGTTTGGACAATCAGCCCCAGCATTTT.

The rearrangement links TRBV28 to TRBJ2-5; 8 bases are shared with TRBD2. V was clipped by 7 bases and J by 3 bases; unmatched bases: 7. CDR1 is MDHEN, CDR2 SYDVKM, per germline. This CDR3 has 14 residues. The CDR3 spells CASTPGGVKETQYF. DNA of the CDR3: TGTGCCAGCACCCCGGGGGGGGTTAAAGAGACCCAGTACTTC.

The chain has TRBV7-3 and TRBJ2-2; D may be TRBD1 (6 bases). V was trimmed by 1 base and J by 7 bases, leaving 10 bases between them. This CDR3 is 14 amino acids long. Germline values: CDR1 SGHTA, CDR2 FQGTGA. This chain's CDR3 is CASSLKGVVGELFF. Written as DNA, the CDR3 is TGTGCCAGCAGCTTAAAGGGGGTCGTCGGGGAGCTGTTTTTT.

This clone was observed once. This chain uses TRBV7-9 with TRBJ1-1, with D perhaps TRBD1 (5 bases). CDR3 length: 15 amino acids. CDR1 is SEHNR, CDR2 FQNEAQ, per germline (reference sequence). Trimming shortened V by 2 bases and J by 6 bases, and 16 bases separated the two germline ends. This chain's CDR3 is CASSLRLDGAAEAFF. CDR3 sequence (DNA): TGTGCCAGCAGCTTACGGCTTGATGGGGCAGCTGAAGCTTTCTTT.

The chain couples TRBV7-5 to TRBJ2-7. TRBV7-5 is deemed a pseudogene. The CDR3 runs 16 residues. DNA for the CDR3: TGTGCCAGAAGCTTAGACAGGGGACTAAGCTCCTACGAGCAGTACTTC. Translated, it gives CARSLDRGLSSYEQYF.

The rearrangement links TRBV5-1 to TRBJ1-3; perhaps TRBD1 as D (5 bases). The germline V gene encodes CDR1 SGHRS and CDR2 YFSETQ. The V and J ends lost 4 bases and 0 bases respectively, with 8 bases between them. The CDR3 has 14 residues. The DNA of the CDR3 is TGCGCCAGCAGCGGGGGGAGCTCTGGAAACACCATATATTTT. Protein: CASSGGSSGNTIYF. The whole variable domain, remainder taken from reference TRBV5-1 and TRBJ1-3, is KAGVTQTPRYLIKTRGQQVTLSCSPISGHRSVSWYQQTPGQGLQFLFEYFSETQRNKGNFPGRFSGRQFSNSRSEMNVSTLELGDSALYLCASSGGSSGNTIYFGEGSWLTVV.

This rearrangement joins TRBV6-5 to TRBJ2-7; TRBD2 might be the D (5 bases). CDR1 MNHEY and CDR2 SVGAGI come from the germline V gene. This CDR3 is 15 amino acids long. The ends were cut back, 4 bases at V and 0 bases at J, with 13 bases in the middle. The CDR3 sequence is CASSSAALGSYEQYF. CDR3 nucleotide sequence: TGTGCCAGCAGTTCAGCGGCACTCGGCTCCTACGAGCAGTACTTC.

This chain joins TRBV18 and TRBJ2-7; possible D gene TRBD2, 6 bases. Germline V lookup: CDR1 KGHSH, CDR2 LQKENI. Deletions cut 2 bases from V and 3 bases from J, with 11 bases between. CDR3 size: 14 residues. CDR3 DNA: TGTGCCAGCTCACCAACGACTAGAGACTACGAGCAGTACTTC. Residues: CASSPTTRDYEQYF.

V is TRBV5-1 and J is TRBJ2-6; no clear D. Trimming removed 4 bases from V and 1 base from J, with 9 bases in between. Germline lookup yields CDR1 SGHRS and CDR2 YFSETQ. The CDR3 is 15 amino acids. This CDR3 is CASSGVESGANVLTF. The CDR3 bases are TGCGCCAGCAGCGGGGTGGAATCTGGGGCCAACGTCCTGACTTTC.

The chain carries TRBV28 and TRBJ1-1, with 9 bases identical to TRBD1. CDR3 length equals 16 residues. Germline lookup yields CDR1 MDHEN and CDR2 SYDVKM. V dropped 5 bases and J dropped 1; count of bases not matched to a gene: 8. CDR3 loop: CASSNGQGISNTEAFF. The CDR3 DNA reads as TGTGCCAGCAGTAACGGACAGGGGATTTCGAACACTGAAGCTTTCTTT.

This clone was seen a single time. V and J are TRBV27 and TRBJ1-2; the match to TRBD1 covers 8 bases. This CDR3 is built from 14 residues. The germline V gene encodes CDR1 MNHEY and CDR2 SMNVEV (reference sequence). J gave up 6 bases and V 5 bases, and 8 bases lay outside the gene matches. The chain's CDR3 is CASSVDRGIDGYTF. CDR3 DNA: TGTGCCAGCAGTGTCGACAGGGGTATCGATGGCTACACCTTC.

This clone showed up just once. The rearrangement uses TRBV7-6 and TRBJ2-2; no reliable D call. V was shortened by 3 bases and J by 5 bases, with 10 bases between the two germline ends. Germline CDR1 SGHVS, CDR2 FNYEAQ. The CDR3 is made up of 14 amino acids. CDR3 sequence: CASSFQPLTGELFF. The CDR3 DNA sequence: TGTGCCAGCAGCTTCCAACCCCTTACCGGGGAGCTGTTTTTT.

This clone was observed once. V and J are TRBV28 and TRBJ2-5; D is perhaps TRBD2 (6 bases). The CDR3 contains 14 residues. Germline CDR1 and CDR2: MDHEN and SYDVKM. Trimming took 6 bases from V and 5 from J, leaving 16 bases between them. CDR3 sequence: CASSPSRLGETQYF. CDR3 sequence (DNA): TGTGCCAGCAGCCCTTCCCGACTAGGGGAGACCCAGTACTTC.

J is TRBJ1-2 and V is TRBV11-2, with D perhaps TRBD1 (6 bases). Germline loops: CDR1 SGHAT, CDR2 FQNNGV. The V and J ends lost 5 bases and 8 bases respectively, with 18 bases between them. The CDR3 spans 14 residues. CDR3 region: CASSTLQGSYGYTF. CDR3 in DNA: TGTGCCAGCAGCACTTTACAGGGTTCTTACGGCTACACCTTC. The full variable domain, with the rest looked up from reference TRBV11-2 and TRBJ1-2, is EAGVAQSPRYKIIEKRQSVAFWCNPISGHATLYWYQQILGQGPKLLIQFQNNGVVDDSQLPKDRFSAERLKGVDSTLKIQPAKLEDSAVYLCASSTLQGSYGYTFGSGTRLTVV.